These T cell receptor beta chains were read from a single sample in a study of identical twins. TCRdb passed the 5' RACE reads through MiXCR, listing each CDR3 protein once. This table holds about 720,000 distinct CDR3 sequences, 18% found once. The sample also formed part of further work on T cells expressing NK-cell markers.

The sequencing input was PBMCs. These receptors were obtained from a young woman in good health. Both conserved end residues are part of each CDR3. A D gene is named only where the DNA matches it firmly. Size values are once, few and many counts, or a class for expanded clones, and some rows have none.

j_call: TRBJ2-2; clone_size: many; d_call: NA; v_call: TRBV10-1; cdr3_nt: TGCGCCAGCAGTAAGAACACCGGGGAGCTGTTTTTT; cdr3_aa: CASSKNTGELFF
j_call: TRBJ2-1; clone_size: NA; d_call: NA; v_call: TRBV5-1; cdr3_nt: TGCGCCAGCAGTCTCCGGGGAACCGCCCCCTACAATGAGCAGTTCTTC; cdr3_aa: CASSLRGTAPYNEQFF
j_call: TRBJ2-6; clone_size: NA; d_call: TRBD2; v_call: TRBV4-3; cdr3_nt: TGCGCCAGCAGCCAAGGTTCTAGCGGAGGTTCTGGGGCCAACGTCCTGACTTTC; cdr3_aa: CASSQGSSGGSGANVLTF
j_call: TRBJ2-5; clone_size: NA; d_call: NA; v_call: TRBV6-2/TRBV6-3; cdr3_nt: TGTGCCAGCAGCAGAGGACCGGGGGCAGGGGAGACCCAGTACTTC; cdr3_aa: CASSRGPGAGETQYF
j_call: TRBJ2-3; clone_size: many; d_call: NA; v_call: TRBV20-1; cdr3_nt: TGCAGTGCTAGAGATATACGAGTCACCGGAACAGATACGCAGTATTTT; cdr3_aa: CSARDIRVTGTDTQYF
j_call: TRBJ2-1; clone_size: few; d_call: NA; v_call: TRBV18; cdr3_nt: TGTGCCAGCTCACCTCTTCAAGGGGAGAATGAGCAGTTCTTC; cdr3_aa: CASSPLQGENEQFF
j_call: TRBJ2-7; clone_size: NA; d_call: NA; v_call: TRBV12-3/TRBV12-4; cdr3_nt: TGTGCCAGCAGTTTAAGGAGGGGATCCGGCTACGAGCAGTACTTC; cdr3_aa: CASSLRRGSGYEQYF
j_call: TRBJ2-1; clone_size: NA; d_call: NA; v_call: TRBV12-3/TRBV12-4; cdr3_nt: TGTGCCAGCAGATACGGAGTTTACAATGAGCAGTTCTTC; cdr3_aa: CASRYGVYNEQFF
j_call: TRBJ2-3; clone_size: NA; d_call: NA; v_call: TRBV7-2; cdr3_nt: TGTGCCAGCAGCCTAAACGCCGTTAGCACAGATACGCAGTATTTT; cdr3_aa: CASSLNAVSTDTQYF
j_call: TRBJ2-7; clone_size: NA; d_call: NA; v_call: TRBV20-1; cdr3_nt: TGCAGTGCTAGAGGACAGGCCAGCTCCTACGAGCAGTACTTC; cdr3_aa: CSARGQASSYEQYF
j_call: TRBJ1-2; clone_size: few; d_call: NA; v_call: TRBV6-5; cdr3_nt: TGTGCCAGCAGCCACCCGATCTATGGCTACACCTTC; cdr3_aa: CASSHPIYGYTF
j_call: TRBJ2-7; clone_size: NA; d_call: TRBD2; v_call: TRBV7-2; cdr3_nt: TGTGCCAGCAGCTTATCTAGCGGGACTAACTACGAGCAGTACTTC; cdr3_aa: CASSLSSGTNYEQYF
j_call: TRBJ2-7; clone_size: few; d_call: TRBD1; v_call: TRBV12-3/TRBV12-4; cdr3_nt: TGTGCCAGCAGTTCTTCACTGGGGGCGGACAGGGTCGGATTGCAGTACTTC; cdr3_aa: CASSSSLGADRVGLQYF
j_call: TRBJ1-5; clone_size: few; d_call: NA; v_call: TRBV30; cdr3_nt: TGTGCCTGGAGTGTACAAGTCAGGGACCAGCCCCAGCATTTT; cdr3_aa: CAWSVQVRDQPQHF
j_call: TRBJ2-1; clone_size: few; d_call: NA; v_call: TRBV10-2; cdr3_nt: TGCGCCAGCTATTCTAGCGCAACAGAGGTCAATGAGCAGTTCTTC; cdr3_aa: CASYSSATEVNEQFF
j_call: TRBJ2-3; clone_size: NA; d_call: TRBD2; v_call: TRBV6-5; cdr3_nt: TGTGCCAGCAGTTACCGGCGGGGGGGCCCGGGAGATACGCAGTATTTT; cdr3_aa: CASSYRRGGPGDTQYF